Here is one TCR beta chain with its context. The data are from a study of cytomegalovirus exposure and HLA in healthy donors. The CDR3 is 15 residues long. Trimming at V came to 6 bases and at J to 3 bases, leaving 12 bases not matched to a gene. TCRdb keeps only in-frame clones here, not all; method: immunoSEQ multiplex PCR. This table has about 140,000 clones, about nine tenths appearing once. The sequencing sample was made of PBMCs. The chain links TRBV5-3 to TRBJ2-7; 7 bases are a match to TRBD2. TRBV5-3 is designated an ORF whose function remains uncertain. This sequence was found in a man younger than 35 in good health and CMV-seronegative. CDR3 loop: CARTTGGPPFYEQYF. In nucleotides, the CDR3 is TGTGCCAGAACTACGGGGGGACCCCCATTCTACGAGCAGTACTTC.